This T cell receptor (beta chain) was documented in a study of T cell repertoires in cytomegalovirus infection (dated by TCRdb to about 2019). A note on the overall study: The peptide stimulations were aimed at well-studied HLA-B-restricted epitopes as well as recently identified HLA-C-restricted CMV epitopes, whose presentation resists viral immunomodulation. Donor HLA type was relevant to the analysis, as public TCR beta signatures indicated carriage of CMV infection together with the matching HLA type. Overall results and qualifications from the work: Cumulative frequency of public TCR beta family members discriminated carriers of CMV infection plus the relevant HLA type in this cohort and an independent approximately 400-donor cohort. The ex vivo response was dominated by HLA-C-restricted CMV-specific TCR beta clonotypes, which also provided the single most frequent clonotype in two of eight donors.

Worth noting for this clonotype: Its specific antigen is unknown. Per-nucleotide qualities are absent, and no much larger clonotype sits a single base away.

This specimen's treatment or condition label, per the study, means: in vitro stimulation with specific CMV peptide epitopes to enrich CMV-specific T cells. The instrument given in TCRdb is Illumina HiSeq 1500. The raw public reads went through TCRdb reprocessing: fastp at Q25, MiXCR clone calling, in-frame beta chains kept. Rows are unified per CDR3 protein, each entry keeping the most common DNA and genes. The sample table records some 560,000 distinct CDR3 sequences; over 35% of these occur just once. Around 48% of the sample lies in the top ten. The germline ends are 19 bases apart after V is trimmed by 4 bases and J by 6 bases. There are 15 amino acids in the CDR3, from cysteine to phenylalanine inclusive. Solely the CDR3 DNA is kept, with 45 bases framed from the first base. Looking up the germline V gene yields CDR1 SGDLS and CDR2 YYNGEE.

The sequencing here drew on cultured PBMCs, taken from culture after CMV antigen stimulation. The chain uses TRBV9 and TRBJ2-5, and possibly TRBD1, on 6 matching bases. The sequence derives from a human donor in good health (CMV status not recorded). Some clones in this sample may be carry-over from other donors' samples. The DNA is TGTGCCAGCAGCCCCCCAGGGGCTGAAGGGAAGACCCAGTACTTC. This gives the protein CASSPPGAEGKTQYF.